A selection of T cell receptor beta chains follows, all from one sample in a study of blood T cell repertoires in COVID-19. Here immunoSEQ multiplex PCR was the method, and the copy in TCRdb shows in-frame clones only, minus some. The sample records approximately 94,000 clones, 88% being singletons. Sequenced: peripheral blood. The receptors derive from an elderly woman with active COVID-19. Each CDR3 is given with its conserved first and last residue. D genes are given only for firm matches. A row's size may be missing; if present it is once, few, many or a size class.

CDR3 | DNA | J | size | V | D
CASSVGWGGNSPLHF | TGTGCCAGCAGCGTAGGATGGGGGGGAAATTCACCCCTCCACTTT | TRBJ1-6 | . | TRBV9 | .
CASSSQVSSYEQYF | TGTGCCAGCAGCTCACAGGTGAGCTCCTACGAGCAGTACTTC | TRBJ2-7 | . | TRBV7-9 | .
CASSERLAGISGDTQYF | TGTGCCAGCAGTGAACGGCTAGCGGGAATTTCCGGAGATACGCAGTATTTT | TRBJ2-3 | . | TRBV6-1 | TRBD2
CATSGQGAGANVLTF | TGTGCCACCAGCGGACAGGGGGCCGGGGCCAACGTCCTGACTTTC | TRBJ2-6 | . | TRBV24-1 | TRBD1
CASSKEGGQETQYF | TGTGCCAGCAGTAAAGAAGGGGGCCAAGAGACCCAGTACTTC | TRBJ2-5 | . | TRBV2 | .
CATSRDLGGTRYNEQFF | TGTGCCACCAGCAGAGATTTGGGGGGGACTCGCTACAATGAGCAGTTCTTC | TRBJ2-1 | once | TRBV15 | TRBD2
CASSESRGGNTIYF | TGTGCCAGCAGTGAATCCAGGGGTGGAAACACCATATATTTT | TRBJ1-3 | . | TRBV2 | .
CASSFYSTGELFF | TGTGCCAGCAGCTTCTACAGCACCGGGGAGCTGTTTTTT | TRBJ2-2 | . | TRBV7-2 | .
CASSVADYGYTF | TGTGCCAGCAGTGTGGCAGACTATGGCTACACCTTC | TRBJ1-2 | . | TRBV28 | .
CASSYPEVVSEQYF | TGTGCCAGCAGTTACCCTGAAGTAGTCTCCGAGCAGTACTTC | TRBJ2-7 | . | TRBV6-6 | .
CASGAGDNTGELFF | TGTGCCAGCGGGGCGGGGGACAACACCGGGGAGCTGTTTTTT | TRBJ2-2 | once | TRBV10-3 | TRBD2
CASSEAFKATGFVEQYF | TGTGCCAGCAGTGAAGCGTTCAAGGCAACGGGTTTTGTGGAGCAGTACTTC | TRBJ2-7 | . | TRBV6-1 | .
CSVSGTGDYEQYF | TGCAGCGTCTCCGGGACAGGGGATTACGAGCAGTACTTC | TRBJ2-7 | . | TRBV29-1 | TRBD1
CASSQDGASVEQFF | TGCGCCAGCAGCCAAGATGGCGCTAGCGTTGAGCAGTTCTTC | TRBJ2-1 | . | TRBV4-3 | .
CASSRGSGNTIYF | TGTGCCAGCAGCAGGGGCTCTGGAAACACCATATATTTT | TRBJ1-3 | . | TRBV12-3/TRBV12-4 | .
CASSPTGQGAYEQYF | TGTGCCAGCAGTCCCACGGGACAGGGGGCCTACGAGCAGTACTTC | TRBJ2-7 | few | TRBV28 | TRBD1
CASSRRTGGVPYEQYF | TGTGCCAGCAGCCGCAGGACAGGGGGTGTCCCCTACGAGCAGTACTTC | TRBJ2-7 | . | TRBV21-1 | .
CASSRPTGMLPYEQYF | TGTGCCAGCAGCCGACCCACAGGGATGCTTCCCTACGAGCAGTACTTC | TRBJ2-7 | . | TRBV6-2/TRBV6-3 | .
CASSPRAQRGGADTQYF | TGTGCCAGCAGCCCGAGGGCCCAGCGGGGGGGGGCAGATACGCAGTATTTT | TRBJ2-3 | . | TRBV7-9 | TRBD2
CASSPGTGAALGYNEQFF | TGTGCCAGCTCACCCGGGACAGGGGCCGCTCTGGGGTACAATGAGCAGTTCTTC | TRBJ2-1 | . | TRBV18 | TRBD1
CASSSGGRYGYTF | TGTGCCAGCAGTTCAGGGGGCCGCTATGGCTACACCTTC | TRBJ1-2 | few | TRBV12-3/TRBV12-4 | TRBD1
CASSQAIRQGVRVF | TGTGCCAGCAGCCAAGCAATTAGACAGGGTGTCCGGGTCTTC | TRBJ2-1 | . | TRBV4-2 | TRBD1
CASSLAYREGRRTDTQYF | TGTGCCAGCAGCTTAGCCTACCGGGAGGGCCGTCGGACAGATACGCAGTATTTT | TRBJ2-3 | . | TRBV7-2 | TRBD2
CASSRISGSSYNEQFF | TGTGCCAGTAGCCGAATTAGCGGGTCCTCCTACAATGAGCAGTTCTTC | TRBJ2-1 | . | TRBV19 | TRBD2
CASSRRGGDIYEQYF | TGTGCCAGCAGCCGCCGGGGGGGAGATATCTACGAGCAGTACTTC | TRBJ2-7 | . | TRBV6-6 | TRBD2
CASRAPDTEAFF | TGTGCCAGCAGAGCGCCGGACACTGAAGCTTTCTTT | TRBJ1-1 | once | TRBV28 | .
CASLADTYYSGNTIYF | TGTGCCAGCTTGGCGGACACCTACTACTCTGGAAACACCATATATTTT | TRBJ1-3 | . | TRBV5-4 | .
CASSKEDSGGSYNEQFF | TGTGCCAGCAGCAAAGAGGACAGCGGGGGCTCCTACAATGAGCAGTTCTTC | TRBJ2-1 | once | TRBV21-1 | .
CASSLSRLGSYNEQFF | TGTGCCAGCAGTTTATCCCGACTAGGCTCCTACAATGAGCAGTTCTTC | TRBJ2-1 | . | TRBV28 | .
CASSSVTEAFF | TGTGCCAGCAGCTCGGTCACTGAAGCTTTCTTT | TRBJ1-1 | . | TRBV28 | .
CASSVPGLAVPGEQFF | TGTGCCAGCAGCGTCCCTGGACTAGCGGTTCCTGGCGAGCAGTTCTTC | TRBJ2-1 | . | TRBV9 | TRBD2
CASRRTSGMSVEQFF | TGTGCCAGCAGGAGGACTAGCGGGATGTCGGTTGAGCAGTTCTTC | TRBJ2-1 | . | TRBV2 | TRBD2
CASSESTDTQYF | TGTGCCAGCAGTGAATCGACAGATACGCAGTATTTT | TRBJ2-3 | . | TRBV2 | .
CASRLAFGRPAGLQLAQYF | TGTGCAAGTCGCTTAGCCTTCGGGCGGCCGGCGGGACTCCAACTAGCGCAGTACTTC | TRBJ2-7 | . | TRBV12-2 | .
CASRPGQGRANEKLFF | TGTGCCAGCAGACCGGGACAGGGGCGGGCTAATGAAAAACTGTTTTTT | TRBJ1-4 | . | TRBV28 | TRBD1
CASSPRAGVLTDTQYF | TGTGCCAGCAGCCCCCGGGCGGGAGTCTTAACAGATACGCAGTATTTT | TRBJ2-3 | . | TRBV9 | TRBD2
CASSLSRQGSNSPLHF | TGTGCCAGCAGTTTGTCGCGACAGGGATCGAATTCACCCCTCCACTTT | TRBJ1-6 | once | TRBV28 | TRBD1
CAVGGLWREQFF | TGTGCCGTTGGAGGCCTTTGGCGTGAGCAGTTCTTC | TRBJ2-1 | . | TRBV10-3 | .
CASSPRDGTGGFGYTF | TGTGCCAGCAGCCCCCGGGACGGGACAGGGGGCTTTGGCTACACCTTC | TRBJ1-2 | . | TRBV9 | TRBD1
CASHQGSSYNEQFF | TGTGCCAGCCACCAGGGGAGCTCCTACAATGAGCAGTTCTTC | TRBJ2-1 | . | TRBV19 | .
CASSLVGTSYEQYF | TGCGCCAGCAGCTTGGTAGGGACTTCCTACGAGCAGTACTTC | TRBJ2-7 | . | TRBV5-1 | .
CATPPQRESTDTQYF | TGTGCCACCCCCCCCCAGCGGGAGAGCACAGATACGCAGTATTTT | TRBJ2-3 | . | TRBV24-1 | TRBD2
CASSPEREESCAGQYF | TGTGCCAGCAGCCCTGAGCGGGAGGAGTCTTGTGCTGGGCAGTACTTC | TRBJ2-7 | . | TRBV3-1/TRBV3-2 | TRBD2
CASSFQTGQGAGRWTEAFF | TGTGCCAGCAGCTTTCAAACGGGACAGGGGGCTGGACGGTGGACTGAAGCTTTCTTT | TRBJ1-1 | . | TRBV7-2 | TRBD1
CASSSDDLLRECNEQFF | TGTGCCAGCAGCTCAGACGACCTACTGCGGGAATGCAATGAGCAGTTCTTC | TRBJ2-1 | once | TRBV11-3 | .
CASSGTSGSYEQYF | TGCGCCAGCAGTGGGACTAGCGGGAGTTACGAGCAGTACTTC | TRBJ2-7 | . | TRBV10-2 | TRBD2
CASSQGEIADTQYF | TGTGCCAGCAGCCAGGGGGAGATTGCAGATACGCAGTATTTT | TRBJ2-3 | once | TRBV7-8 | TRBD1
CASSISRGRVISYTF | TGTGCCAGTAGTATCAGCAGGGGGCGCGTAATCAGCTACACCTTC | TRBJ1-2 | . | TRBV19 | TRBD1
CASSMGQGYNQPQHF | TGTGCCAGTAGTATGGGACAGGGGTACAATCAGCCCCAGCATTTT | TRBJ1-5 | . | TRBV19 | TRBD1
CASSRSPRDPVILSTSSVSYEQYF | TGTGCCAGCAGCAGAAGCCCGAGGGATCCCGTAATCCTCTCAACTTCAAGTGTCTCCTACGAGCAGTACTTC | TRBJ2-7 | . | TRBV7-9 | .
CASSRRQGPYEQYF | TGTGCCAGCAGCCGGCGACAGGGTCCCTACGAGCAGTACTTC | TRBJ2-7 | . | TRBV7-2 | TRBD1
CATSTDRADTQYF | TGTGCCACCAGCACCGACAGGGCTGATACGCAGTATTTT | TRBJ2-3 | . | TRBV15 | TRBD1
CASRGLAILSYNEQFF | TGTGCCAGCAGGGGACTAGCGATTCTCTCCTACAATGAGCAGTTCTTC | TRBJ2-1 | . | TRBV6-4 | TRBD2